This T cell receptor beta chain was documented in a study of regulatory T cells in long-lasting Graves disease (dated by TCRdb to the early 2020s). Regarding the research as a whole: In the newly diagnosed Graves' disease group, patients had been taking antithyroid drugs for less than 3 months. Patients with persistent Graves' disease were compared with patients with newly diagnosed Graves' disease using TCR sequencing and RNA sequencing of peripheral blood. The study was registered as a clinical trial and conducted in China. A total of about 35 samples underwent TCR sequencing, from around 13 patients with persistent Graves' disease and some 20 patients with newly diagnosed Graves' disease.

In light of the paper, this sample's time point label describes: newly diagnosed GD, antithyroid drugs for less than 3 months. RNA was extracted from PBMCs in TRIzol for both TCR sequencing and RNA sequencing. The diagnosis of Graves' disease was made according to American Thyroid Association guidelines. Recruitment of patients was carried out at an endocrinology department in Xi'an, China. Each patient gave approximately 10 milliliters of peripheral blood, collected in an EDTA anticoagulant tube. Ficoll Paque Plus density gradient separation was used to isolate PBMCs, and no additional T cell sorting was done. An Agilent 2100 Bioanalyzer and agarose gel were used to check RNA quality, while a NanoDrop 2000 measured RNA concentration. Libraries were constructed by multiplex PCR. TCRdb lists the instrument as Illumina HiSeq 4000. CDR3 regions were amplified by Arm-PCR with iRepertoire HTBI primers to construct TCR beta libraries. Before sequencing, the PCR products went through gel purification. The paper's processing steps were these. A total of around 59 TRBV and approximately 15 TRBJ segments were identified across samples and were used for gene usage analysis of CDR3 amino acid clonotypes. COPE and FqMerger were used to merge filtered high-quality paired reads into contigs. BLAST was used to align contigs to IMGT TRBV, TRBD and TRBJ reference genes, and CDR3 was defined according to IMGT. Clonotypes above 0.1% frequency were classified as highly expanded clones. Repertoire diversity was measured by Shannon entropy, and V-J evenness by the Gini coefficient. A clonotype found in more than one individual was treated as public. TCRdb itself trimmed the public reads at Q25 with fastp, ran MiXCR and retained productive beta chains. Entries that share a CDR3 protein sequence are merged under the most common genes and DNA. TCRdb's processing, not the study's, gives the V and J calls here. The sample table lists about 220,000 distinct CDR3 sequences, 15% to 20% of them with a count of one. The ten largest clonotypes hold roughly 10% of the sample.

Deletion took 2 bases off V and 4 bases off J, with a span of 20 bases between the germline ends. The CDR3 measures 16 amino acids from cysteine to phenylalanine. Here the CDR3 DNA is all that survives: 48 bases in frame from base 1. Based on the germline V gene (reference sequence), the CDR1 and CDR2 sequences are GTSNPN and SVGIG. Beyond this particular receptor, the publication reports: Sequencing and analysis were restricted to the TCR beta chain. Persistent Graves' disease patients showed lower TCR Shannon entropy and fewer highly expanded clones than newly diagnosed patients, suggesting clonal expansion. TRBV28, TRBJ1-2 and TRBJ2-5 were preferentially used in persistent disease, while TRBV20-1 and TRBJ2-1 were favored in newly diagnosed disease. Persistent patients shared more public clonotypes among themselves (around 3,000) than newly diagnosed patients did (approximately 900). Peripheral blood alone was examined, since thyroid tissue, which constituted the primary lesion, could not be accessed. The authors noted that the small sample size was a limitation that may lower accuracy.

This clonotype appeared many times. Its antigen target is currently unknown. No base-level quality is on record; no much larger clone is a single base apart. The data also belong to a second study, concerning T cells in Graves' hyperthyroidism and ophthalmopathy. Taken from the second paper: A patient counted as having stable Graves' hyperthyroidism if no progression to ophthalmopathy occurred over 18 months of follow-up. Hyperthyroidism patients were newly diagnosed, with disease duration under 2 months, and aged 18 to 65 years. The study excluded patients with uncontrolled infections, other autoimmune diseases, pregnancy or lactation. Clinical symptoms, serum thyroxine and TRAb, thyroid ultrasound, and orbital computed tomography formed the basis for the diagnoses. For the first round of RT-PCR on the TCR CDR3, the HTBI primer set was used together with the Qiagen OneStep RT-PCR kit. Blood samples also contained most of the expanded thyroid clonotypes (frequency above 0.001), which suggests that blood repertoires may reflect thyroid immune responses. Ophthalmopathy was separated from stable hyperthyroidism by a 13 V-J signature model, with over 85% sensitivity and approximately 81% specificity obtained in cross-validation and 80%/75% obtained in testing. In validation, the model predicted progression to ophthalmopathy a median of about 6.8 months before onset, with approximately 68% sensitivity and just under 75% specificity. A discovery cohort of about 95 patients, fewer than 50 with Graves' ophthalmopathy and about 60 with stable Graves' hyperthyroidism, was used to find distinguishing TCR V-J signatures. An independent validation cohort of about 20 hyperthyroidism patients and some 15 patients who later progressed to ophthalmopathy tested prospective prediction of ophthalmopathy. The 75 to 100 discovery patients were randomly divided into training and test sets at a 7:3 ratio. In more than five Graves' hyperthyroidism patients, the study also compared T-cell repertoires from thyroid tissue with T-cell repertoires from blood. Following sampling, methimazole starting at 30 mg daily was given to hyperthyroidism patients, and high-dose intravenous methylprednisolone was given to ophthalmopathy patients. Libraries were constructed in a second round of multiplex PCR, after which size selection and purification were performed. Paired-end sequencing of the libraries was performed with 100 bp reads on an Illumina HiSeq2000. SOAPnuke was used to process the raw data, removing reads that contained adapters or uncalled bases, had a mean Phred below 15, or lacked an exact match to the constant primer or identifier. High-quality paired reads were merged with COPE v1.2.5, and unique nucleotide sequences were defined as clonotypes. Clonotypes were aligned to IMGT TRBV, TRBD and TRBJ reference segments using MiTCR v1.1. The analysis included only V-J combinations with a frequency above 0.0001, which together covered approximately 99% of the repertoires. A TCS score was defined as the ratio between F50 (clonal expansion) and ExV (chaos), using BLOSUM62-based TCRdist between CDR3 peptides within each V-J. Welch's t-statistics and random forest reduced just over 500 V-J features to some 14, which were used in a naive Bayes classifier (R e1071). Sample size was not statistically predetermined, and investigators were not blinded to group allocation. According to the paper, TCR Vbeta CDR3 sequencing was carried out on roughly 130 peripheral blood samples, which came from fewer than 50 ophthalmopathy, approximately 78 hyperthyroidism and about 17 progressor patients.

The input for sequencing was peripheral blood mononuclear cells (PBMCs), taken at new diagnosis, from a patient treated with antithyroid drugs. This sequence was found in a woman aged 30 to 39 with Graves disease. Donor details come from another sample of the same person, matched by shared clones. The receptor chain draws on TRBV30 and TRBJ1-2, with the D gene not clear enough to name. At the DNA level, the sequence is TGTGCCTGGAGTCCGACTTCCGTTCCTTCGACCTATGGCTACACCTTC. Translation gives CAWSPTSVPSTYGYTF.